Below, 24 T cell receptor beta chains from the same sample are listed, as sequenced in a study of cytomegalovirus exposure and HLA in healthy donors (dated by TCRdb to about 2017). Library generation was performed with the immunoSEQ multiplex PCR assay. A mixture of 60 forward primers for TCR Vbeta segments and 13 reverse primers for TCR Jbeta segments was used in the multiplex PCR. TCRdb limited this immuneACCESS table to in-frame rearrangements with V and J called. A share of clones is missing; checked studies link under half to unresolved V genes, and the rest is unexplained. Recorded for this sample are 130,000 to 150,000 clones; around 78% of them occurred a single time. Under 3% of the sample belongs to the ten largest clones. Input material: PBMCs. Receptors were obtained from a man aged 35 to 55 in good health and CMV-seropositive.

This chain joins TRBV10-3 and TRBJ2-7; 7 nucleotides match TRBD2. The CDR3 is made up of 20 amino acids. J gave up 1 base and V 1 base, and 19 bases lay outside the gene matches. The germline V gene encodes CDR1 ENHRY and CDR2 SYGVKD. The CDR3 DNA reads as TGTGCCATCAGTGAGTTAGGGAGGGGTCCAAGGAGGGTTTTATCCTACGAGCAGTACTTC. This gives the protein CAISELGRGPRRVLSYEQYF.

The CDR3 region has the DNA TGCGCCAGCAGCCAGGGGGGGACAGGGGGTATGACTGGGGCCAACGTCCTGACTTTC. This sequence encodes CASSQGGTGGMTGANVLTF. The rearrangement joins TRBV4-1 to TRBJ2-6; 11 nucleotides match TRBD1. V was clipped by 3 bases and J by 2 bases; unmatched bases: 9. The CDR3 is made up of 19 amino acids. Per the germline V gene, CDR1 is MGHRA and CDR2 is YSYEKL.

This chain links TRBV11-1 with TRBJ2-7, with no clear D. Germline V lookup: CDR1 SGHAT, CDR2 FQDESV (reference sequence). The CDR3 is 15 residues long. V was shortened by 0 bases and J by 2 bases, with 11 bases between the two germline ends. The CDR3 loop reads CASSLATTSPYEQYF. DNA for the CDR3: TGTGCCAGCAGCTTAGCGACAACCTCCCCCTACGAGCAGTACTTC.

The DNA for the CDR3 is TGTGCCAGCAGCTTAATACAGAGCTTCTCTGGAAACACCATATATTTT. It specifies CASSLIQSFSGNTIYF. The J gene is TRBJ1-3, the V gene TRBV11-2; the D is unclear. The CDR3 length is 16 residues. The V end was cut by 2 bases, the J end by 0 bases, with 11 bases between. Germline lookup yields CDR1 SGHAT and CDR2 FQNNGV.

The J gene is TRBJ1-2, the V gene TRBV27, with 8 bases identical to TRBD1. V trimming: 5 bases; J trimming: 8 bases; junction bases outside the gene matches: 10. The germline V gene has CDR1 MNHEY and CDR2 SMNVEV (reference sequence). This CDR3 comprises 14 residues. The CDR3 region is CASSGPGTGGGYTF. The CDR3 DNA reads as TGTGCCAGCAGTGGGCCCGGGACAGGCGGGGGCTACACCTTC.

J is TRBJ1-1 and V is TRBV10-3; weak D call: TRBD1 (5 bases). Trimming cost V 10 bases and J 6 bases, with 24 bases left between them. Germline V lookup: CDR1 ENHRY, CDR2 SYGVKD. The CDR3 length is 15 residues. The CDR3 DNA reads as TGTGCCACAAGACAAAAAGACGGGGGGTACTCTGAAGCTTTCTTT. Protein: CATRQKDGGYSEAFF.

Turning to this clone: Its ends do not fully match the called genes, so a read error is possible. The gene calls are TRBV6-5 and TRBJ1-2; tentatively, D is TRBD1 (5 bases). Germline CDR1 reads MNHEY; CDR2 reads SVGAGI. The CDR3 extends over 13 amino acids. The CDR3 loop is CASSDSGLRGYTF. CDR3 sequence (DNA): TGTGCCAGCAGTGACTCGGGGCTGCGGGGCTACACCTTC.

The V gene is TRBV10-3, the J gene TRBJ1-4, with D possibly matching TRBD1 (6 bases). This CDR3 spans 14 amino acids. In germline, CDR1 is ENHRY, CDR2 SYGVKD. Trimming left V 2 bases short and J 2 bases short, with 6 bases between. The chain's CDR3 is CAISEGQTNEKLFF. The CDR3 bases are TGTGCCATCAGTGAGGGACAGACTAATGAAAAACTGTTTTTT.

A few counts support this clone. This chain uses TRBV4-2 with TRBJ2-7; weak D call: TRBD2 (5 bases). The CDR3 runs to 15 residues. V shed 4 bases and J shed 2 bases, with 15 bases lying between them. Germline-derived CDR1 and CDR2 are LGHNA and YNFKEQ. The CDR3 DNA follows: TGTGCCAGCAGCCGGGAGCTGACACCAACCTACGAGCAGTACTTC. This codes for CASSRELTPTYEQYF.

CDR3 in DNA: TGCGCCAGCAGTGAAGGGACAGGCTCCTACAATGAGCAGTTCTTC. Translation gives CASSEGTGSYNEQFF. The chain joins TRBV10-1 to TRBJ2-1, with 8 nucleotides matching TRBD1. Germline loops: CDR1 WNHNN, CDR2 SYGVQD (reference sequence). Trimming took 3 bases from V and 0 from J; bases not matched to a gene: 1. The length of the CDR3 is 15 residues.

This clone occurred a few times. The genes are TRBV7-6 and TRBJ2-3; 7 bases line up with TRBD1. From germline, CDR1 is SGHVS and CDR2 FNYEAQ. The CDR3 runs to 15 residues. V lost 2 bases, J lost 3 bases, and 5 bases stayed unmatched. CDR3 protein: CASSLTKGATDTQYF. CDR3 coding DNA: TGTGCCAGCAGCTTAACAAAGGGGGCTACAGATACGCAGTATTTT.

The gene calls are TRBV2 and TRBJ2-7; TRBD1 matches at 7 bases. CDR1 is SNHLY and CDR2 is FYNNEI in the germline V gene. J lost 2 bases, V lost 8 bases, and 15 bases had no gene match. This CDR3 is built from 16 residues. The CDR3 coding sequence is TGTGCCAGCCTCCTATCCCCGGGACAGCAAACCTACGAGCAGTACTTC. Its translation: CASLLSPGQQTYEQYF.

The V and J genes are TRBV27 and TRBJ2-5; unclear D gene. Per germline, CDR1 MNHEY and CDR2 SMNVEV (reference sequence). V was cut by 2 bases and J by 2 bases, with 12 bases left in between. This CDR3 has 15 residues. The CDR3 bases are TGTGCCAGCAGTTTAATACCAACCGGGCAAGAGACCCAGTACTTC. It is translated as CASSLIPTGQETQYF.

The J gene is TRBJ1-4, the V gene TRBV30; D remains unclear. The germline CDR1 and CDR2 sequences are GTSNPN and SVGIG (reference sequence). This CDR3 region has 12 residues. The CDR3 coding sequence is TGTGCTTTGACAACAACTAATGAAAAACTGTTTTTT. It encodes CALTTTNEKLFF.

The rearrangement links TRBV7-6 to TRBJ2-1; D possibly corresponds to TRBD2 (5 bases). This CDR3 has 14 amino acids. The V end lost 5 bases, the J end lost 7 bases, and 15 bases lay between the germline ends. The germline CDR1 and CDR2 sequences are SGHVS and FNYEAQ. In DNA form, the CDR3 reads TGTGCCAGCAGCCTACGGACTGAAAGAAATGAGCAGTTCTTC. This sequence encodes CASSLRTERNEQFF.

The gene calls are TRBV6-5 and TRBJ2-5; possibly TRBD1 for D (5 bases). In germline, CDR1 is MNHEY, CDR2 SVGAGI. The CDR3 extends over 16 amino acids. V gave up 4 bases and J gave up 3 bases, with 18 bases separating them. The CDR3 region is CASSLAAPGIKETQYF. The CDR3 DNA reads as TGTGCCAGCAGTTTGGCGGCGCCAGGGATCAAAGAGACCCAGTACTTC.

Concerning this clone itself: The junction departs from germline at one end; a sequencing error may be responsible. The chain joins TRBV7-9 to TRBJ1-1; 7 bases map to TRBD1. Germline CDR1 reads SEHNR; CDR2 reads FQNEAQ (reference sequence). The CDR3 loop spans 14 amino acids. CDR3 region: CSSSFRLTGSEAFF. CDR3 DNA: TGTTCCAGCAGCTTCCGCTTGACAGGGTCTGAAGCTTTCTTT.

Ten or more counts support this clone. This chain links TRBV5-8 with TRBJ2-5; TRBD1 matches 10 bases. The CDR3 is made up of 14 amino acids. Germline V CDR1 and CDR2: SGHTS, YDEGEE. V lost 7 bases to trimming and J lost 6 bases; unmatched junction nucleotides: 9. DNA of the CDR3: TGTGCCAGCCCCCAGCGACAGGGGGCGAAGACCCAGTACTTC. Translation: CASPQRQGAKTQYF. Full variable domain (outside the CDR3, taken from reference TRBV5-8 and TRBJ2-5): EAGVTQSPTHLIKTRGQQATLRCSPISGHTSVYWYQQALGLGLQFLLWYDEGEERNRGNFPPRFSGRQFPNYSSELNVNALELEDSALYLCASPQRQGAKTQYFGPGTRLLVL.

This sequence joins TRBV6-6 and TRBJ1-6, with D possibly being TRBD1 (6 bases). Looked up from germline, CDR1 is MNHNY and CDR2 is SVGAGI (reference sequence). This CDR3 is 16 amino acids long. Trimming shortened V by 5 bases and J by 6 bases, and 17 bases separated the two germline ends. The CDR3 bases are TGTGCCAGCAGTACCCTAGGACAGTCACTTAATTCACCCCTCCACTTT. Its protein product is CASSTLGQSLNSPLHF.

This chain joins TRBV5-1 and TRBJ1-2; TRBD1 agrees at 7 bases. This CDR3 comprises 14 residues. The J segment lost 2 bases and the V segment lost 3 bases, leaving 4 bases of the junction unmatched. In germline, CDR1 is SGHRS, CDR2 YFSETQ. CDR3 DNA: TGCGCCAGCAGCTCCGGGACAGCAAACTATGGCTACACCTTC. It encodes CASSSGTANYGYTF.

The CDR3: CASSRTGSTEAFF. CDR3 in DNA: TGTGCCAGCAGTCGAACAGGTAGCACTGAAGCTTTCTTT. This chain joins TRBV7-9 and TRBJ1-1; D might be TRBD1 (5 bases). CDR3 length: 13 amino acids. Germline V CDR1 and CDR2: SEHNR, FQNEAQ (reference sequence). Trimming took 6 bases from V and 4 from J, leaving 12 bases between them. The full variable domain, its missing parts supplied by reference TRBV7-9 and TRBJ1-1, is DTGVSQNPRHKITKRGQNVTFRCDPISEHNRLYWYRQTLGQGPEFLTYFQNEAQLEKSRLLSDRFSAERPKGSFSTLEIQRTEQGDSAMYLCASSRTGSTEAFFGQGTRLTVV.

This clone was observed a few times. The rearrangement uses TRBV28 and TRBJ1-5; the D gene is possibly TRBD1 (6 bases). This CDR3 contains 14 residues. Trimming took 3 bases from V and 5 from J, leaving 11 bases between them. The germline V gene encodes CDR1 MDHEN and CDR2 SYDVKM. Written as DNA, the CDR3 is TGTGCCAGCAGTTTGGGCCAGGGGTATCAGCCCCAGCATTTT. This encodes CASSLGQGYQPQHF.

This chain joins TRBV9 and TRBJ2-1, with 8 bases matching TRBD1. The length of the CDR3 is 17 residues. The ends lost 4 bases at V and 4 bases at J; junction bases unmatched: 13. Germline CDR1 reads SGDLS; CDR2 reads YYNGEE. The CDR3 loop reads CASSPTLRTGPYNEQFF. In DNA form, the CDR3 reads TGTGCCAGCAGCCCCACCTTACGGACAGGGCCATACAATGAGCAGTTCTTC.

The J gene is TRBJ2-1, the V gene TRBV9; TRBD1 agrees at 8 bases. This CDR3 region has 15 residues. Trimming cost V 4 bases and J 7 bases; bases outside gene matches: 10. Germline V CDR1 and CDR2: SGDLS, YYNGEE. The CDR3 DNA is TGTGCCAGCAGCCCCTGGACAGGGACAGTGAATGAGCAGTTCTTC. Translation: CASSPWTGTVNEQFF.